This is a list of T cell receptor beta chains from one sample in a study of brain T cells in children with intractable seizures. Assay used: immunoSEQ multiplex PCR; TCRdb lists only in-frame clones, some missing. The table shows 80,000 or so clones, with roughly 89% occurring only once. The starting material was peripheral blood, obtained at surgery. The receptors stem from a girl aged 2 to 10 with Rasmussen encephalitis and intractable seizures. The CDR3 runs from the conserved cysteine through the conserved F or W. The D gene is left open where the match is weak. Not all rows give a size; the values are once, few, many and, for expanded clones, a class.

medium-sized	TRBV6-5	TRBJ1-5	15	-	TGTGCCAGCACCGATGTCCGAGAAAGTCGTCAGCCCCAGCATTTT	CASTDVRESRQPQHF
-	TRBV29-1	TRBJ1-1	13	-	TGCAGCGTTGCTGAGTCGGCGAACACTGAAGCTTTCTTT	CSVAESANTEAFF
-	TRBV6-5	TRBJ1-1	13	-	TGTGCCAGCAGTTACGTCGGTTGGTCTGAAGCTTTCTTT	CASSYVGWSEAFF
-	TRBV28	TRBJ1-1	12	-	TGTGCCAGCAGTTTAAAGGGGTTCAAAGCTTTCTTT	CASSLKGFKAFF
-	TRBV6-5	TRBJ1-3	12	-	TGTGCCAGCGGGACATCTGGAAACACCATATATTTT	CASGTSGNTIYF
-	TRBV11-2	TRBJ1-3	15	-	TGTGCCAGCAGCCTTTGGGACGGCCGAGGGAACACCATATATTTT	CASSLWDGRGNTIYF
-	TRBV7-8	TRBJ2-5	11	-	TGTGCCAGCAGCTTAGCCCGGGCCCAGTACTTC	CASSLARAQYF
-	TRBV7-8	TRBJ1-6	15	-	TGTGCCAGCAGCTTAGCGCTTGGGGGAAATTCACCCCTCCACTTT	CASSLALGGNSPLHF
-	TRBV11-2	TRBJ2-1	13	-	TGTGCCAGCAGCTTAGAAGGGTCCAGTGAGCAGTTCTTC	CASSLEGSSEQFF
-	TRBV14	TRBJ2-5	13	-	TGTGCCAGCAGCCACACAGGGCTAGGGACCCAGTACTTC	CASSHTGLGTQYF
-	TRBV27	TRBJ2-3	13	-	TGTGCCAGTGGGGGGTCCGGGTATGATACGCAGTATTTT	CASGGSGYDTQYF
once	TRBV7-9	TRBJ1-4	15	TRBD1	TGTGCCAGCAGCCTCGGACAGGGTCGGAATGAAAAACTGTTTTTT	CASSLGQGRNEKLFF
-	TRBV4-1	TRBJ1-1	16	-	TGCGCCAGCAGCCAAGTAAGGGCAGGGATTAACACTGAAGCTTTCTTT	CASSQVRAGINTEAFF
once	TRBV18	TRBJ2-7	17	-	TGTGCCAGCTCACCACGAGACCCTCACAGTCTACCCTACGAGCAGTACTTC	CASSPRDPHSLPYEQYF
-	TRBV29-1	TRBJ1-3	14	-	TGCAGCGTTGCGGGCAGGGCCTCTGGAAACACCATATATTTT	CSVAGRASGNTIYF
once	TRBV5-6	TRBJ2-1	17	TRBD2	TGTGCCAGCAGCTTGAGGGCTAGCGGGGCTATGTACAATGAGCAGTTCTTC	CASSLRASGAMYNEQFF